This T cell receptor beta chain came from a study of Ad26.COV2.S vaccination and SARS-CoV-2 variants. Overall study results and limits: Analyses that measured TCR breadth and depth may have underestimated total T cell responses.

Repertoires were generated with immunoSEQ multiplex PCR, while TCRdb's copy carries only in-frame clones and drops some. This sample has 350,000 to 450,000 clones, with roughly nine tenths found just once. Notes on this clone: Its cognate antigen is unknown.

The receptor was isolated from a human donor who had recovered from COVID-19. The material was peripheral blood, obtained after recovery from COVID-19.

The DNA for the CDR3 is TGCGCCACTCGAGCGGGACCGCTTAACACAGATACGCAGTATTTT. Its protein is CATRAGPLNTDTQYF. The chain uses TRBV4-1 and TRBJ2-3; 7 nucleotides line up with TRBD2. The CDR3 runs to 15 residues. The J segment lost 2 bases and the V segment lost 10 bases, leaving 12 bases of the junction unmatched. Germline loops: CDR1 MGHRA, CDR2 YSYEKL.